This TCR beta chain was recovered during a study of blood T cell repertoires in COVID-19. V was pared by 0 bases and J by 11 bases, with 10 bases between. Germline CDR1 reads GTSNPN; CDR2 reads SVGIG (reference sequence). CDR3 length equals 11 residues. The method was immunoSEQ multiplex PCR; TCRdb's version includes in-frame clones alone and lacks a portion of them. The sample has over 300,000 clones, approximately 87% seen once; the top ten hold 0.95% to 1%. V gene TRBV30 combines with J gene TRBJ1-1; no definite D call. Material: PBMCs or T cells enriched from blood (not recorded which). This TCR was recovered from a woman in her twenties or thirties with acute COVID-19. The CDR3 bases are TGTGCCTGGAGTGTATACCCGCGGGCTTTCTTT. This codes for CAWSVYPRAFF.